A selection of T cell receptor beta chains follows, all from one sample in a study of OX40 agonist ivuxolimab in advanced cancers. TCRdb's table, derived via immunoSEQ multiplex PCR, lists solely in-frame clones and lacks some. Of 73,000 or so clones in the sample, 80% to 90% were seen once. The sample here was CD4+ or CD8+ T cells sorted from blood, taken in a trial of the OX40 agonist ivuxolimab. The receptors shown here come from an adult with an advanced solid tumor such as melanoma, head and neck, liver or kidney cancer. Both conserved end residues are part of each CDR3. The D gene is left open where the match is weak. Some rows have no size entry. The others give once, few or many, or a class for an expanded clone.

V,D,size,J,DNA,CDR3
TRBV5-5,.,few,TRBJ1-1,TGTGCCAGCAGCTTGTGGACAGTGGGCACTGAAGCTTTCTTT,CASSLWTVGTEAFF
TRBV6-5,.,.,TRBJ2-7,TGTGCCAGCACCAAGGGGGGCTCCTACGAGCAGTACTTC,CASTKGGSYEQYF
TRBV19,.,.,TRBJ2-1,TGTGCCAGTACGGCGTACAATGAGCAGTTCTTC,CASTAYNEQFF
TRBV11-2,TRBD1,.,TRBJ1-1,TGTGCCAGCAGCTACGGACAGGGAAGGACTTTCTTT,CASSYGQGRTFF
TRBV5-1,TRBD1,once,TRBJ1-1,TGCGCCAGCAGCTCACCCCCGGGACAGACGAACACTGAAGCTTTCTTT,CASSSPPGQTNTEAFF
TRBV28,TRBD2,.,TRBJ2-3,TGTGCCAGCAGTTTATGGGCTAGCGGAGGCACAGATACGCAGTATTTT,CASSLWASGGTDTQYF
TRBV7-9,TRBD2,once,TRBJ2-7,TGTGCCAGCAGCTCCGGACTAGCGAGTACCTACGAGCAGTACTTC,CASSSGLASTYEQYF
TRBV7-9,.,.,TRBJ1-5,TGTGCCAGCAGCTTAGGGCAGGGAAGTCAGCCCCAGCATTTT,CASSLGQGSQPQHF
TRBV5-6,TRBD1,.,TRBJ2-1,TGTGCCAGCAGCACCGGGACAGGGTCTTGGTTGAACGGGAATGAGCAGTTCTTC,CASSTGTGSWLNGNEQFF
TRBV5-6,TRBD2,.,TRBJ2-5,TGTGCCAGCAGCCTTTGGACTAGCGGGCTTCAGTTGGAGACCCAGTACTTC,CASSLWTSGLQLETQYF